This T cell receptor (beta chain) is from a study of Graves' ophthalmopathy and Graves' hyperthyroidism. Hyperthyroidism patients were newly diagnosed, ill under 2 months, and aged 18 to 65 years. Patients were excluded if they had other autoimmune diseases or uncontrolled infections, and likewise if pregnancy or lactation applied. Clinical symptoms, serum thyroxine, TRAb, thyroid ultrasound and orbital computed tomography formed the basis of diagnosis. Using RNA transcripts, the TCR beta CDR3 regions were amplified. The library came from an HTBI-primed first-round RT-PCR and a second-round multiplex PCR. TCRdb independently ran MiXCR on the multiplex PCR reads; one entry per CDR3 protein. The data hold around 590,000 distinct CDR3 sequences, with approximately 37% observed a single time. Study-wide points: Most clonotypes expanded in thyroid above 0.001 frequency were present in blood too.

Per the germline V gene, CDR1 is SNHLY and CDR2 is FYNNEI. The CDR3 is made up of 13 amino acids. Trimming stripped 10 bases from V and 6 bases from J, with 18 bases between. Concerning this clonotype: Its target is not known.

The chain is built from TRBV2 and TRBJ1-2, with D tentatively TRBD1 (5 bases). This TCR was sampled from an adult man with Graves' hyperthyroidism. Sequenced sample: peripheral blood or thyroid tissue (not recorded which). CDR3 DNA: TGTGCCATCATGGGCCAGGGTATCCATGGCTACACCTTC. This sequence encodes CAIMGQGIHGYTF.